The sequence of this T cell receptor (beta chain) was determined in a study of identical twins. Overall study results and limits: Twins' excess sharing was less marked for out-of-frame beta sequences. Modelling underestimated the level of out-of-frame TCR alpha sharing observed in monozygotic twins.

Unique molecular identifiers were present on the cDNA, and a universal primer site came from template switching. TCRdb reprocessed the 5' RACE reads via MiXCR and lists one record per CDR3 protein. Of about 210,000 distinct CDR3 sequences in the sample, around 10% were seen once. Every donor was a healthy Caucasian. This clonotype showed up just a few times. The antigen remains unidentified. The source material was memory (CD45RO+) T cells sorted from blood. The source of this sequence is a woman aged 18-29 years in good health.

The CDR3: CASRPTGRLAEAFF. The CDR3 DNA reads TGTGCCAGCAGGCCTACAGGGCGGTTAGCTGAAGCTTTCTTT. This sequence joins TRBV12-3 or TRBV12-4 and TRBJ1-1; possibly TRBD1 for D (6 bases). V was trimmed by 6 bases and J by 6 bases, leaving 17 bases between them. The CDR3 contains 14 residues.